This TCR beta chain emerged from a study of blood T cell repertoires in COVID-19. Overall study: Sites in the United States, Italy and Spain provided acute and convalescent COVID-19 samples. T cells, B-cell-depleted T cells, or PBMCs supplied cDNA or gDNA.

The junction had 5 bases not matched to a gene; V was cut back by 4 bases and J by 0 bases. The length of the CDR3 is 16 residues. CDR1 is SEHNR and CDR2 is FQNEAQ in the germline V gene (reference sequence). In the authors' workflow: Scientists estimated how many nucleated cells there were by amplifying reference gene primers. Method: immunoSEQ multiplex PCR; TCRdb's copy keeps in-frame clones and lacks some. V and J calls and clone size are as listed in that table; D and trimming were resolved from the DNA. The data contain over 85,000 clones, nearly 90% of them singletons. This clonotype originated in a man aged 45 to 65 with active COVID-19. Sequencing was performed on peripheral blood. The chain has TRBV7-9 and TRBJ2-1, with TRBD1 matching over 8 bases. The CDR3 DNA follows: TGTGCCAGCAGCTCCCCAGGGGGCGGCTCCTACAATGAGCAGTTCTTC. It encodes CASSSPGGGSYNEQFF.